The following is a TCR beta chain sequence with its context. The data belong to a study of blood T cell repertoires in COVID-19. Study in general: The origin of the acute and convalescent COVID-19 samples was the United States, Italy and Spain.

CDR1 is PRHDT and CDR2 is FYEKMQ in the germline V gene (reference sequence). CDR3 length equals 18 residues. J lost 5 bases, V lost 3 bases, and 14 bases had no gene match. Per the original data handling: Reference gene primers were amplified, and this amplification served to estimate nucleated cell counts. Produced via immunoSEQ multiplex PCR; TCRdb's table is partial and in-frame only. V and J calls and clone size come straight from that table; D and trimming were deduced from the DNA. The sample lists about 170,000 clones, just under 90% occurring once. V and J are TRBV13 and TRBJ1-3; 9 nucleotides match TRBD1. The specimen was peripheral blood. The source of this sequence is a man aged 18 to 30 with active or convalescent COVID-19. This CDR3 is CASSFRTGDLRGRNTIYF. DNA of the CDR3: TGTGCCAGCAGCTTTCGGACAGGGGATTTGAGGGGGCGAAACACCATATATTTT.